This TCR beta chain was sequenced in a study of blood T cell repertoires in COVID-19. Study summary: Samples representing acute and convalescent COVID-19 were sourced from the United States, Italy and Spain. Sample material is recorded as cDNA or gDNA derived from T cells, B-cell-depleted T cells, or PBMCs.

As originally analysed: Counts of nucleated cells, estimated from reference gene primer amplification, were obtained. Assay: immunoSEQ multiplex PCR; the TCRdb copy retains only in-frame clones and omits some. V, J and clone size are those of that table, while D and trimming were read from the DNA. The table records 150,000 to 200,000 clones, about 85% of them present only once. The germline CDR1 and CDR2 sequences are MNHNS and SASEGT. The CDR3 totals 17 residues. V shed 3 bases, J shed 7 bases, and the junction held 13 bases outside the gene matches. The receptor was isolated from a man aged 55 to 69 who had recovered from COVID-19. The rearrangement uses TRBV6-1 and TRBJ2-1, with 9 bases lining up with TRBD2. The sequencing sample was made of peripheral blood. Here the CDR3 reads CASSDVRRRGGRNEQFF. CDR3 nucleotide sequence: TGTGCCAGCAGTGACGTTCGGCGGCGGGGGGGGCGAAATGAGCAGTTCTTC.